Presented here are 6 T cell receptor beta chains from one specimen sequenced in a study of T cell changes during pregnancy in multiple sclerosis. TCRdb's table, derived via immunoSEQ multiplex PCR, lists solely in-frame clones and lacks some. The sample shows some 80,000 clones, about 94% of them seen only once. The sequenced sample was peripheral blood, obtained in the third trimester of pregnancy. Source of these receptors: a female donor with multiple sclerosis, enrolled in a pregnancy study.

The chain uses TRBV27 and TRBJ1-5, with 9 bases that match TRBD1. This CDR3 is built from 16 residues. Germline loops: CDR1 MNHEY, CDR2 SMNVEV (reference sequence). With V trimmed by 2 bases and J by 3 bases, 5 bases remained unmatched. The CDR3 spells CASSLEGTGFNQPQHF. CDR3 bases: TGTGCCAGCAGTTTAGAAGGGACAGGGTTCAATCAGCCCCAGCATTTT.

This clone was counted once. The CDR3, as DNA: TGTGCCAGTAGTATGGGGGGGAGCTCCTACAATGAGCAGTTCTTC. This translates into CASSMGGSSYNEQFF. This chain connects TRBV19 to TRBJ2-1; 7 bases align to TRBD2. V was clipped by 3 bases and J by 0 bases; unmatched bases: 2. Per germline, CDR1 LNHDA and CDR2 SQIVND (reference sequence). CDR3 length: 15 amino acids.

V and J are TRBV18 and TRBJ1-2, with a possible D match to TRBD1 (6 bases). Trimming removed 0 bases at V and 8 bases at J, with 16 bases between. CDR3 size: 15 residues. Germline CDR1 is KGHSH and CDR2 is LQKENI. The CDR3 loop is CASSPPGTHRDGYTF. The CDR3 DNA sequence: TGTGCCAGCTCACCACCGGGGACACATAGGGACGGCTACACCTTC. Full variable domain (outside the CDR3, taken from reference TRBV18 and TRBJ1-2): NAGVMQNPRHLVRRRGQEARLRCSPMKGHSHVYWYRQLPEEGLKFMVYLQKENIIDESGMPKERFSAEFPKEGPSILRIQQVVRGDSAAYFCASSPPGTHRDGYTFGSGTRLTVV.

The chain has TRBV6-5 and TRBJ2-1; 10 bases agree with TRBD1. This CDR3 comprises 14 residues. J was trimmed by 10 bases and V by 4 bases; bases with no gene match: 7. CDR1 is MNHEY and CDR2 is SVGAGI in the germline V gene. CDR3 DNA: TGTGCCAGCAGTTCCCGGGACAGGGGTGACGAGCAGTTCTTC. Translation: CASSSRDRGDEQFF.

J is TRBJ1-5 and V is TRBV18; D is unresolved. This CDR3 has 15 amino acids. Germline CDR1 KGHSH, CDR2 LQKENI. Between the trimmed V and J ends, which lost 6 bases and 1 base, there was a span of 13 bases. CDR3 region: CASSLGPGSNQPQHF. The DNA for the CDR3 is TGTGCCAGCTCGCTGGGTCCGGGGAGCAATCAGCCCCAGCATTTT.

The rearrangement joins TRBV7-3 to TRBJ2-3, with 7 bases aligning to TRBD2. Germline lookup yields CDR1 SGHTA and CDR2 FQGTGA. Germline trimming cut 3 bases from V and 6 bases from J; bases unmatched to any gene: 3. The CDR3 is 13 residues long. CDR3 sequence reads: CASSLVRGDTQYF. In nucleotides, the CDR3 is TGTGCCAGCAGCTTGGTGCGGGGGGATACGCAGTATTTT.